This section outlines one T cell receptor beta chain sequence together with its context. This sample is part of a study of Ad26.COV2.S vaccination and SARS-CoV-2 variants. Across the study: It was the COV1001 Ad26.COV2.S trial arm that included the donor.

Treatment of the sample: some 20 received Ad26.COV2.S at low or high dose, single or two shots; about 5 received placebo; per-sample allocation not given. Sampling took place 63 days after the first vaccine or placebo injection. Method: immunoSEQ multiplex PCR; TCRdb's copy keeps in-frame clones and lacks some. The sample holds over 300,000 clones, about four fifths seen once. V lost 3 bases and J lost 8, with 16 bases in between. The CDR3 loop spans 15 amino acids. Per the germline V gene, CDR1 is MGHRA and CDR2 is YSYEKL. The V call is TRBV4-1, the J call TRBJ1-4; maybe TRBD1 (6 bases). This clonotype was sampled from a person aged 18-60 years who received the Ad26.COV2.S COVID-19 vaccine or a placebo. The input for sequencing was peripheral blood, taken in a trial of Ad26.COV2.S vaccine versus placebo. As DNA, the CDR3 is TGCGCCAGCAGCCAGGAAACAGGGATGTTGGAAAAACTGTTTTTT. It is translated as CASSQETGMLEKLFF.